This TCR beta chain was found in a study of blood T cell repertoires in COVID-19. Overall study context: The origin of the acute and convalescent COVID-19 samples was the United States, Italy and Spain. T cells, B-cell-depleted T cells, or PBMCs supplied cDNA or gDNA.

In the source study's methods: Nucleated cell counts were estimated from reference gene primer amplification. Produced via immunoSEQ multiplex PCR; TCRdb's table is partial and in-frame only. The V and J calls and the clone size are those of that table, but D and trimming were determined from the DNA. The table has more than 75,000 clones, roughly 89% seen once. There are 16 residues in the CDR3. Per germline, CDR1 SGHRS and CDR2 YFSETQ. V shed 1 base and J shed 1 base, with 13 bases lying between them. Material: peripheral blood. This rearrangement joins TRBV5-1 to TRBJ2-3, with D possibly being TRBD1 (6 bases). The clonotype comes from a man aged 50-59 years with acute or convalescent COVID-19. The CDR3 loop is CASSLFGGVGTDTQYF. The CDR3 bases are TGCGCCAGCAGCTTGTTTGGGGGCGTAGGCACAGATACGCAGTATTTT. The full variable domain, with the rest looked up from reference TRBV5-1 and TRBJ2-3, is KAGVTQTPRYLIKTRGQQVTLSCSPISGHRSVSWYQQTPGQGLQFLFEYFSETQRNKGNFPGRFSGRQFSNSRSEMNVSTLELGDSALYLCASSLFGGVGTDTQYFGPGTRLTVL.